The 28 T cell receptor beta chains given below trace back to one sample, sequenced in a study of beta chain features in type 1 diabetes. General study points: TCRB CDR3s were moderately but significantly shorter in Type 1 diabetes patients in all four CD4+ subsets.

The antigens these receptors bind are not known. Expressed TCRB transcripts got sequenced, as all isolated RNA was reverse transcribed. Clones were read by immunoSEQ multiplex PCR, and TCRdb kept only the in-frame ones, dropping some. The repertoire holds under 350,000 clones, 14% seen once, with 0.015% to 0.02% in the top ten. Specimen: naive CD4+ T cells from blood. The receptor source for this set is a man younger than 40 with type 1 diabetes.

This chain connects TRBV6-6 to TRBJ2-3; 8 bases map to TRBD2. CDR1 and CDR2 (germline): MNHNY, SVGAGI (reference sequence). The CDR3 runs 16 residues. The J segment lost 0 bases and the V segment lost 8 bases, leaving 10 bases of the junction unmatched. CDR3 nucleotides: TGTGCCAGCCCCCCCGGGAGGGGTCCTAGCACAGATACGCAGTATTTT. It specifies CASPPGRGPSTDTQYF.

This clone was seen a few times. The chain is built from TRBV5-4 and TRBJ2-7; perhaps TRBD2 as D (6 bases). Germline V lookup: CDR1 SGHNT, CDR2 YYREEE (reference sequence). V was cut by 1 base and J by 4 bases, with 15 bases left in between. The CDR3 totals 15 residues. CDR3 DNA sequence: TGTGCCAGCAGCTTGAACGGGAGAAGTCAGTACGAGCAGTACTTC. It is translated as CASSLNGRSQYEQYF.

This clone was picked up a small number of times. The chain combines TRBV5-1 with TRBJ2-7; TRBD1 agrees at 9 bases. CDR1 is SGHRS and CDR2 is YFSETQ in the germline V gene. V lost 4 bases and J lost 5; bases outside the gene matches: 10. The CDR3 is made up of 15 amino acids. The CDR3 reads CASSPPGTGKDEQYF. CDR3 nucleotide sequence: TGCGCCAGCAGCCCGCCTGGGACAGGGAAGGACGAGCAGTACTTC.

The V call is TRBV11-2, the J call TRBJ2-3; a weak D match, TRBD1 (6 bases). From germline, CDR1 is SGHAT and CDR2 FQNNGV. The length of the CDR3 is 14 residues. V was cut by 3 bases and J by 2 bases, with 9 bases left in between. CDR3 amino acids: CASSFGTTTDTQYF. DNA of the CDR3: TGTGCCAGCAGCTTCGGGACAACCACAGATACGCAGTATTTT.

This clone was seen once. V is TRBV28 and J is TRBJ1-2; D remains ambiguous. The V gene's germline CDR1 is MDHEN and CDR2 SYDVKM. The CDR3 loop spans 13 amino acids. V lost 6 bases to trimming and J lost 5 bases, with 13 bases between them. The CDR3 here is CASRSSGDYGYTF. Here the CDR3 DNA reads TGTGCCAGCAGATCCTCCGGGGATTATGGCTACACCTTC.

This clone came up once. This chain uses TRBV9 with TRBJ2-1; TRBD2 aligns across 11 bases. V dropped 1 base and J dropped 7; count of bases not matched to a gene: 7. Germline-derived CDR1 and CDR2 are SGDLS and YYNGEE. This CDR3 has 16 residues. Written as DNA, the CDR3 is TGTGCCAGCAGCGTACGATGGCTAGCGGGAGGAAATGAGCAGTTCTTC. Protein product: CASSVRWLAGGNEQFF.

The chain recombines TRBV28 with TRBJ2-3; a weak D match, TRBD2 (6 bases). Germline CDR1 reads MDHEN; CDR2 reads SYDVKM. The CDR3 length is 14 residues. V was trimmed by 5 bases and J by 3 bases, leaving 12 bases between them. CDR3 loop: CASSTSGQTDTQYF. CDR3 nucleotide sequence: TGTGCCAGCAGTACCAGCGGGCAGACAGATACGCAGTATTTT.

This clone was counted only a few times. The chain is built from TRBV5-1 and TRBJ1-1, with D tentatively TRBD1 (5 bases). CDR3 length: 14 amino acids. Germline V gene lookup returns CDR1 SGHRS and CDR2 YFSETQ. Deletions cut 0 bases from V and 3 bases from J, with 9 bases between. This CDR3 is CASSLVAGDTEAFF. The CDR3 DNA reads TGCGCCAGCAGCTTGGTCGCGGGGGACACTGAAGCTTTCTTT.

There are a few counts of this clone. The V and J genes are TRBV6-5 and TRBJ1-1; D gene uncertain. Trimming cost V 5 bases and J 5 bases, with 12 bases left between them. The length of the CDR3 is 13 residues. Per germline, CDR1 MNHEY and CDR2 SVGAGI. CDR3: CASSGPVGTEAFF. CDR3 in DNA: TGTGCCAGCAGTGGGCCCGTTGGAACTGAAGCTTTCTTT.

This chain connects TRBV28 to TRBJ2-7; tentative D call: TRBD2 (5 bases). This CDR3 spans 15 amino acids. V was clipped by 3 bases and J by 6 bases, with 18 bases between them. Germline CDR1 MDHEN, CDR2 SYDVKM. For the CDR3, the DNA is TGTGCCAGCAGTTTCGGGGTACAAGCAGGATTCGAGCAGTACTTC. Its translation: CASSFGVQAGFEQYF.

This clone was picked up a small number of times. The CDR3 nucleotides are TGTGCCAGCAGCTTGTCCTCTACGTCGGCTAACTATGGCTACACCTTC. Residues: CASSLSSTSANYGYTF. The V call is TRBV5-4, the J call TRBJ1-2; D remains unclear. Germline V gene data show CDR1 as SGHNT and CDR2 as YYREEE (reference sequence). V was shortened by 1 base and J by 0 bases, with 13 bases between the two germline ends. The CDR3 is 16 residues long.

This chain connects TRBV7-2 to TRBJ2-1; 8 bases line up with TRBD2. J gave up 4 bases and V 5 bases, and 7 bases lay outside the gene matches. The CDR3 totals 15 residues. The V gene's germline CDR1 is SGHTA and CDR2 FQGNSA. In DNA, the CDR3 is TGTGCCAGCAGCCTAAGGCGGGAGGTATACAATGAGCAGTTCTTC. Amino acid sequence: CASSLRREVYNEQFF.

The chain links TRBV5-4 to TRBJ2-2; 10 bases agree with TRBD1. Germline V lookup: CDR1 SGHNT, CDR2 YYREEE (reference sequence). The junction had 3 bases not matched to a gene; V was cut back by 5 bases and J by 5 bases. This CDR3 has 14 residues. The DNA for the CDR3 is TGTGCCAGCAGTTCGGGACAGGGGACCGGGGAGCTGTTTTTT. It is translated as CASSSGQGTGELFF.

This clone has just a few counts. This rearrangement joins TRBV28 to TRBJ2-2; maybe TRBD1 (6 bases). V gave up 5 bases and J gave up 4 bases, with 14 bases separating them. Germline assignment: CDR1 MDHEN and CDR2 SYDVKM. The CDR3 totals 15 residues. Written as DNA, the CDR3 is TGTGCCAGCAGTGGATCCGGGACATCCACCGGGGAGCTGTTTTTT. This gives the protein CASSGSGTSTGELFF.

This chain links TRBV28 with TRBJ2-7; 8 bases agree with TRBD2. From germline, CDR1 is MDHEN and CDR2 SYDVKM. V dropped 4 bases and J dropped 5; count of bases not matched to a gene: 10. The CDR3 spans 15 residues. This CDR3 reads CASSWGGGRPHEQYF. CDR3 DNA: TGTGCCAGCAGTTGGGGGGGCGGGAGGCCCCACGAGCAGTACTTC.

The rearrangement joins TRBV9 to TRBJ2-1; 13 bases fit TRBD2. Germline V gene data show CDR1 as SGDLS and CDR2 as YYNGEE. This CDR3 is 17 amino acids long. Losses at the gene ends were 0 bases for V and 8 bases for J; bases not matched to a gene: 8. CDR3 DNA sequence: TGTGCCAGCAGCGTAGATGCAGGACTAGCGGGAGTCCATGAGCAGTTCTTC. It encodes CASSVDAGLAGVHEQFF. Full variable domain (rest looked up from reference TRBV9 and TRBJ2-1): DSGVTQTPKHLITATGQRVTLRCSPRSGDLSVYWYQQSLDQGLQFLIQYYNGEERAKGNILERFSAQQFPDLHSELNLSSLELGDSALYFCASSVDAGLAGVHEQFFGPGTRLTVL.

V usage is TRBV9 and J usage is TRBJ1-2; D ambiguous. The CDR3 is 14 amino acids. The V gene lost 0 bases and the J gene lost 2 bases, with 8 bases spanning the gap. The germline V gene has CDR1 SGDLS and CDR2 YYNGEE. In DNA form, the CDR3 reads TGTGCCAGCAGCGTAGATCCAGTCAACTATGGCTACACCTTC. As protein: CASSVDPVNYGYTF.

This clone was seen a handful of times. The gene calls are TRBV28 and TRBJ2-7, with TRBD2 matching 11 bases. Germline values: CDR1 MDHEN, CDR2 SYDVKM. V shed 5 bases, J shed 2 bases, and the junction held 8 bases outside the gene matches. This CDR3 is 16 amino acids long. CDR3 loop: CASSQTGSGRAYEQYF. Here the CDR3 DNA reads TGTGCCAGCAGTCAAACTGGTAGCGGGAGGGCCTACGAGCAGTACTTC.

In regard to this clone: An end of the junction differs from the germline gene, which may be a read error. The chain employs TRBV7-7 and TRBJ2-5; TRBD1 matches 9 bases. The CDR3 totals 13 residues. CDR1 SSHAT and CDR2 FNYEAQ come from the germline V gene (reference sequence). CDR3: CASSPGTGETQYF. The CDR3 bases are TGTGCTAGCAGCCCAGGGACAGGGGAGACCCAGTACTTC.

The chain has TRBV7-9 and TRBJ2-1; D unresolved. The V gene's germline CDR1 is SEHNR and CDR2 FQNEAQ (reference sequence). V lost 5 bases, J lost 9 bases, and 14 bases lay in between. The CDR3 is made up of 13 amino acids. CDR3 in DNA: TGTGCCAGCAGCCCTCTTGTAGTCGGTGAGCAGTTCTTC. It specifies CASSPLVVGEQFF.

The J gene is TRBJ2-5, the V gene TRBV4-3; D is undetermined. V was cut by 4 bases and J by 7 bases, with 13 bases left in between. The CDR3 runs to 13 residues. The V gene's germline CDR1 is LGHNA and CDR2 YSLEER. The CDR3 spells CASSLAARRTQYF. CDR3 coding DNA: TGCGCCAGCAGCCTAGCCGCAAGACGGACCCAGTACTTC.

This chain uses TRBV4-3 with TRBJ2-1, with D uncertain. With 4 bases removed from V and 1 base from J, the gap between germline ends came to 11 bases. CDR1 is LGHNA and CDR2 is YSLEER in the germline V gene. The CDR3 loop spans 15 amino acids. CDR3 DNA sequence: TGCGCCAGCAGCCCTTCTGCGTGGTCCTACAATGAGCAGTTCTTC. Translation: CASSPSAWSYNEQFF.

As concerns this clone: The same CDR3 also results from other DNA sequences found in this sample. The CDR3 bases are TGTGCCAGCAGCTTAGCGGGCAGCACAGATACGCAGTATTTT. Residues: CASSLAGSTDTQYF. This chain uses TRBV7-9 with TRBJ2-3, with no clear D. With 0 bases removed from V and 0 bases from J, the gap between germline ends came to 4 bases. CDR1 and CDR2 from the germline V gene are SEHNR and FQNEAQ (reference sequence). The CDR3 is 14 residues long.

The V and J genes are TRBV9 and TRBJ1-1; no firm D call. Germline V gene data show CDR1 as SGDLS and CDR2 as YYNGEE. Trimming cost V 3 bases and J 6 bases, with 15 bases left between them. The CDR3 covers 14 residues. CDR3 protein: CASSANLLRPEAFF. As DNA, the CDR3 is TGTGCCAGCAGCGCGAACCTATTACGTCCTGAAGCTTTCTTT.

This clone showed up just a few times. The V call is TRBV7-3, the J call TRBJ2-1; 10 nucleotides line up with TRBD2. This CDR3 contains 15 residues. CDR1 SGHTA and CDR2 FQGTGA come from the germline V gene. V shed 2 bases, J shed 8 bases, and the junction held 6 bases outside the gene matches. The CDR3: CASSLGLAVGDEQFF. CDR3 nucleotide sequence: TGTGCCAGCAGCTTAGGACTAGCGGTGGGCGATGAGCAGTTCTTC.

This clone was counted between two and nine times. V usage is TRBV7-8 and J usage is TRBJ2-7; D call uncertain. Per germline, CDR1 SGHVS and CDR2 FQNEAQ. The V end was cut by 1 base, the J end by 2 bases, with 6 bases between. This CDR3 comprises 13 residues. Written as DNA, the CDR3 is TGTGCCAGCAGCTTAGGCGGCCCCTACGAGCAGTACTTC. This encodes CASSLGGPYEQYF.

Only one count was recorded for this clone. The chain carries TRBV5-1 and TRBJ1-1, with D tentatively TRBD1 (6 bases). Trimming pared 2 bases from V and 2 bases from J, leaving 13 bases between. The CDR3 consists of 15 residues. The germline CDR1 and CDR2 sequences are SGHRS and YFSETQ. CDR3 nucleotide sequence: TGCGCCAGCAGCTTTCTTCTACAGGGCAACACTGAAGCTTTCTTT. Translating it yields CASSFLLQGNTEAFF.

The gene calls are TRBV5-1 and TRBJ2-1; a possible D gene is TRBD1 (5 bases). The CDR3 covers 16 residues. Trimming cost V 0 bases and J 4 bases, with 14 bases left between them. Germline V gene data show CDR1 as SGHRS and CDR2 as YFSETQ. CDR3 in DNA: TGCGCCAGCAGCTTGGGGGCACACACAGGTTACAATGAGCAGTTCTTC. The encoded protein is CASSLGAHTGYNEQFF. The whole variable domain, filled in from reference TRBV5-1 and TRBJ2-1, reads KAGVTQTPRYLIKTRGQQVTLSCSPISGHRSVSWYQQTPGQGLQFLFEYFSETQRNKGNFPGRFSGRQFSNSRSEMNVSTLELGDSALYLCASSLGAHTGYNEQFFGPGTRLTVL.